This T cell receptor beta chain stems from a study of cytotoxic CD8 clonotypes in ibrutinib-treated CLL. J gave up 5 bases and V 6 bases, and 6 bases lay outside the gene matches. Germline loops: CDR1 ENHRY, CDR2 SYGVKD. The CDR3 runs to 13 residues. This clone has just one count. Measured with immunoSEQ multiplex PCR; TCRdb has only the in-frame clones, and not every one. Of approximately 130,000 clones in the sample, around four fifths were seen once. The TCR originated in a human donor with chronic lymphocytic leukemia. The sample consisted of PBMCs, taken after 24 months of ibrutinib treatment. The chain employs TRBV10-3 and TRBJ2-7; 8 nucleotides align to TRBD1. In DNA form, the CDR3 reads TGTGCCATCAGGAGAGACAGGGGCGACGAGCAGTACTTC. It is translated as CAIRRDRGDEQYF.